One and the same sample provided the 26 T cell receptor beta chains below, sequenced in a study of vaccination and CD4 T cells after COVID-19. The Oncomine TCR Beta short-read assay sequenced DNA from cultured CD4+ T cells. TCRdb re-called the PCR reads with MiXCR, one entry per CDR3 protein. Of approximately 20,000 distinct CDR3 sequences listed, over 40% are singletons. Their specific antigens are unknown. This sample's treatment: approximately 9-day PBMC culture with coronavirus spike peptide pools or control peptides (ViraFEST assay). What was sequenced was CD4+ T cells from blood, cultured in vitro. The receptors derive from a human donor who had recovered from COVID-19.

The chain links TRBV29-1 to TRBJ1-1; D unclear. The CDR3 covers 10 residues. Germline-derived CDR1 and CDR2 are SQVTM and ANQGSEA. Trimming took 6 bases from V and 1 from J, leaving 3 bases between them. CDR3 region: CSVPNTEAFF. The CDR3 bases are TGCAGCGTACCGAACACTGAAGCTTTCTTT.

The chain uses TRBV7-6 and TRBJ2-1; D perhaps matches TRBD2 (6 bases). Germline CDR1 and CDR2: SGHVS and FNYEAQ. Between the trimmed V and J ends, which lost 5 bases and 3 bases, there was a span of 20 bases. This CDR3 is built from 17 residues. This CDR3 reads CASSPSLRESVYNEQFF. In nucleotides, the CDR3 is TGTGCCAGCAGCCCGAGTTTGCGGGAAAGTGTCTACAATGAGCAGTTCTTC.

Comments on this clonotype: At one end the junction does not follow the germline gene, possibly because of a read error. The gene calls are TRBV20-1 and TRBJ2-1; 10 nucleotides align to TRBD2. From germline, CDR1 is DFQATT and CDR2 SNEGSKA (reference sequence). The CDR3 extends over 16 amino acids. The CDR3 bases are TGCAGTGCCAGAGCGGCTAGCGGGAGCTCCTACAATGAGCAGTTCTTC. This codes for CSARAASGSSYNEQFF.

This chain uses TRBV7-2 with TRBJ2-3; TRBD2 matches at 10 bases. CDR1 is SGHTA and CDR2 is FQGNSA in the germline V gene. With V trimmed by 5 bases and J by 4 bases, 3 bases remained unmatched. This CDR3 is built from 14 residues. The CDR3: CASSPGTSADTQYF. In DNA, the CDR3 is TGTGCCAGCAGCCCTGGGACTAGCGCAGATACGCAGTATTTT.

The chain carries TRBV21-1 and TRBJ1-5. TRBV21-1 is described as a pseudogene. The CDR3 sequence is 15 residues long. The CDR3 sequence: CASNQRAEPNQPQHF. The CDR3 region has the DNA TGTGCCAGCAACCAGAGGGCGGAACCCAATCAGCCCCAGCATTTT.

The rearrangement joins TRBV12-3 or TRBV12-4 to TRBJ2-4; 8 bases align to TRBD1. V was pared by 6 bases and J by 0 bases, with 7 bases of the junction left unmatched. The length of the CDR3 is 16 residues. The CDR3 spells CASRGTGPLAKNIQYF. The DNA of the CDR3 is TGTGCCAGCAGGGGGACAGGACCCTTAGCCAAAAACATTCAGTACTTC.

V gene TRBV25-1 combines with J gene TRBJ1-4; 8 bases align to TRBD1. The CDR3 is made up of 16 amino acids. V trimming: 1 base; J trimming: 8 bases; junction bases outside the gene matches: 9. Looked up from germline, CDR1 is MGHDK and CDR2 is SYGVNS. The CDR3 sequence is CASSESQTGVAEKLFF. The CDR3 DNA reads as TGTGCCAGCAGTGAATCCCAGACAGGGGTAGCGGAAAAACTGTTTTTT. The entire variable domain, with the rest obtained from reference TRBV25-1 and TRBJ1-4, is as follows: EADIYQTPRYLVIGTGKKITLECSQTMGHDKMYWYQQDPGMELHLIHYSYGVNSTEKGDLSSESTVSRIRTEHFPLTLESARPSHTSQYLCASSESQTGVAEKLFFGSGTQLSVL.

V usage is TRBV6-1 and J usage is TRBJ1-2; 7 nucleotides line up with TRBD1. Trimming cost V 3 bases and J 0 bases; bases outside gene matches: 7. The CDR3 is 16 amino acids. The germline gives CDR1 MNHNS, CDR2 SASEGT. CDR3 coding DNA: TGTGCCAGCAGTGACCACAGGGGTGGGGCTAACTATGGCTACACCTTC. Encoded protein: CASSDHRGGANYGYTF.

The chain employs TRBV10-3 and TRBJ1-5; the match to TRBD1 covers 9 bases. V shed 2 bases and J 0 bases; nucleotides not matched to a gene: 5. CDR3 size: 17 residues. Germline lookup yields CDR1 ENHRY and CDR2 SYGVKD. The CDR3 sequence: CAISEQGQGFSNQPQHF. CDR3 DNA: TGTGCCATCAGTGAGCAGGGACAGGGTTTTAGCAATCAGCCCCAGCATTTT.

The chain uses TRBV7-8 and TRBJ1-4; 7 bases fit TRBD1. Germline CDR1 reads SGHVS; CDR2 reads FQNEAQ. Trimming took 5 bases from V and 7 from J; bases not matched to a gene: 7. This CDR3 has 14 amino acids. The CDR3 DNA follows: TGTGCCAGCAGCCCCAGGGGGGGGGGTGAAAAACTGTTTTTT. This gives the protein CASSPRGGGEKLFF. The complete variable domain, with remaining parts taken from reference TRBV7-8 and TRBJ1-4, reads GAGVSQSPRYKVAKRGQDVALRCDPISGHVSLFWYQQALGQGPEFLTYFQNEAQLDKSGLPSDRFFAERPEGSVSTLKIQRTQQEDSAVYLCASSPRGGGEKLFFGSGTQLSVL.

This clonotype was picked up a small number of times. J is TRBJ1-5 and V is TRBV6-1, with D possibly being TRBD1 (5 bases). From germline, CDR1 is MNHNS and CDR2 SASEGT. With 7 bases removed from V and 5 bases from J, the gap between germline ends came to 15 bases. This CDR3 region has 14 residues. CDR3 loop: CASMGQGLYQPQHF. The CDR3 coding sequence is TGTGCCAGCATGGGGCAGGGCCTTTATCAGCCCCAGCATTTT.

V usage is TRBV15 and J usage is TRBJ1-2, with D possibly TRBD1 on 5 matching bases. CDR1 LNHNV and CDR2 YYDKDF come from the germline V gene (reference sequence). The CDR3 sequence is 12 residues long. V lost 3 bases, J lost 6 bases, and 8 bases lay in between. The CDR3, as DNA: TGTGCCACCAGCAGGGGGGGGGATGGCTACACCTTC. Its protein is CATSRGGDGYTF. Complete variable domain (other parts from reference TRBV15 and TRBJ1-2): DAMVIQNPRYQVTQFGKPVTLSCSQTLNHNVMYWYQQKSSQAPKLLFHYYDKDFNNEADTPDNFQSRRPNTSFCFLDIRSPGLGDTAMYLCATSRGGDGYTFGSGTRLTVV.

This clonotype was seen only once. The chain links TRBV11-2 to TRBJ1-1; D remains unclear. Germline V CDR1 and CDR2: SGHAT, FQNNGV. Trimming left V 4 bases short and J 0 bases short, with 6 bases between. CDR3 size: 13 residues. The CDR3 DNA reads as TGTGCCAGCAGCTCCAGTCTGAACACTGAAGCTTTCTTT. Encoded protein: CASSSSLNTEAFF.

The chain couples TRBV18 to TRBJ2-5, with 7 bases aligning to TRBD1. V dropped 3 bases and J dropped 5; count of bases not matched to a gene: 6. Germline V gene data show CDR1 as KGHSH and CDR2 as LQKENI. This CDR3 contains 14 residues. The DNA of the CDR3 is TGTGCCAGCTCACCCGGACAGGTTCCGGAGACCCAGTACTTC. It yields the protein CASSPGQVPETQYF.

CDR3 sequence (DNA): TGCAGCTTTTGGCAATCGGACAGGGGGTTTGGCTACACCTTC. Translating it yields CSFWQSDRGFGYTF. The chain has TRBV20-1 and TRBJ1-2, with TRBD1 identical over 10 bases. CDR3 length: 14 amino acids. Germline V gene sequence: CDR1 DFQATT, CDR2 SNEGSKA (reference sequence).

CDR3 sequence: CSARDYVDTEAFF. CDR3 nucleotide sequence: TGCAGTGCTAGAGATTATGTGGACACTGAAGCTTTCTTT. The chain employs TRBV20-1 and TRBJ1-1; the D is unclear. V was clipped by 0 bases and J by 3 bases, with 8 bases between them. Germline CDR1 and CDR2: DFQATT and SNEGSKA (reference sequence). This CDR3 is built from 13 residues.

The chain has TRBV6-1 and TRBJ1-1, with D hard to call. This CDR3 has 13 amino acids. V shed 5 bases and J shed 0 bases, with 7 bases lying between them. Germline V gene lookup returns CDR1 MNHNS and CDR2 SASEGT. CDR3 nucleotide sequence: TGTGCCAGCAGTCTGGGTCTGAACACTGAAGCTTTCTTT. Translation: CASSLGLNTEAFF.

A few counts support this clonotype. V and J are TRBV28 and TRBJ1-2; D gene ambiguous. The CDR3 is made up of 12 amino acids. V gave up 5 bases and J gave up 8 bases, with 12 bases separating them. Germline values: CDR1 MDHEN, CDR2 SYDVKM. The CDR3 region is CASSSKGGGYTF. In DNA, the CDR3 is TGTGCCAGCAGTAGCAAAGGCGGGGGCTACACCTTC.

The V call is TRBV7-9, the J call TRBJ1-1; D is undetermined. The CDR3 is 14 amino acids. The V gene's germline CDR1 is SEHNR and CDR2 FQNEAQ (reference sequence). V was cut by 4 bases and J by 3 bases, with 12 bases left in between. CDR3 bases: TGTGCCAGCAGCTGGGGAATTAGGGACACTGAAGCTTTCTTT. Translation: CASSWGIRDTEAFF.

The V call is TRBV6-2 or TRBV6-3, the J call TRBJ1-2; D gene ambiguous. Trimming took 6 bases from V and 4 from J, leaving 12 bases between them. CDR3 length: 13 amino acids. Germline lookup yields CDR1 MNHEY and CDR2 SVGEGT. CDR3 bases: TGTGCCAGCAGACATCGAGTCGTCTATGGCTACACCTTC. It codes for CASRHRVVYGYTF.

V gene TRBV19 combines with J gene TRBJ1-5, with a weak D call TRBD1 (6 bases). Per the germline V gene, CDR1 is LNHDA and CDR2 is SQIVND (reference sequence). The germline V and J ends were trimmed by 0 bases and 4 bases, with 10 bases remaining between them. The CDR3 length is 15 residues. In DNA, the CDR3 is TGTGCCAGTAGTATAGACGGAAGGGGGAATCAGCCCCAGCATTTT. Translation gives CASSIDGRGNQPQHF. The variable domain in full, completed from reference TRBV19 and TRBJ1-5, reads DGGITQSPKYLFRKEGQNVTLSCEQNLNHDAMYWYRQDPGQGLRLIYYSQIVNDFQKGDIAEGYSVSREKKESFPLTVTSAQKNPTAFYLCASSIDGRGNQPQHFGDGTRLSIL.

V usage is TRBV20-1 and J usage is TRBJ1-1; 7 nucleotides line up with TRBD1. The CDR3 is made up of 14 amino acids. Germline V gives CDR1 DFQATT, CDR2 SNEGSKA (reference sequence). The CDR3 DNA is TGCAGCGCCACGGGACAGACCATGAACACTGAAGCTTTCTTT. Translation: CSATGQTMNTEAFF.

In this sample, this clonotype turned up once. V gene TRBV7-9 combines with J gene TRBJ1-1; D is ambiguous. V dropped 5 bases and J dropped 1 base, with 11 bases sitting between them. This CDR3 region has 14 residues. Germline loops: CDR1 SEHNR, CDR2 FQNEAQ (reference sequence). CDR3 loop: CASSLSTENTEAFF. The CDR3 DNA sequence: TGTGCCAGCAGCCTAAGCACAGAGAACACTGAAGCTTTCTTT.

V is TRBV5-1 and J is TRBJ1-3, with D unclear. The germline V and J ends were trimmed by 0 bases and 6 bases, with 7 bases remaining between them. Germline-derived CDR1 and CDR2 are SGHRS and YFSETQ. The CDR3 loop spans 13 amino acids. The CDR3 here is CASSLGGENTIYF. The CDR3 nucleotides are TGCGCCAGCAGCTTGGGTGGTGAAAACACCATATATTTT. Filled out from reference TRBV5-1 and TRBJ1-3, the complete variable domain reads KAGVTQTPRYLIKTRGQQVTLSCSPISGHRSVSWYQQTPGQGLQFLFEYFSETQRNKGNFPGRFSGRQFSNSRSEMNVSTLELGDSALYLCASSLGGENTIYFGEGSWLTVV.

The chain's CDR3 is CASKAGATLAKNIQYF. As DNA, the CDR3 is TGTGCCAGCAAGGCGGGAGCAACTCTAGCCAAAAACATTCAGTACTTC. J is TRBJ2-4 and V is TRBV28; TRBD2 matches at 7 bases. This CDR3 contains 16 residues. Germline loops: CDR1 MDHEN, CDR2 SYDVKM. Unmatched junction bases numbered 9, after V lost 7 bases and J lost 0 bases.

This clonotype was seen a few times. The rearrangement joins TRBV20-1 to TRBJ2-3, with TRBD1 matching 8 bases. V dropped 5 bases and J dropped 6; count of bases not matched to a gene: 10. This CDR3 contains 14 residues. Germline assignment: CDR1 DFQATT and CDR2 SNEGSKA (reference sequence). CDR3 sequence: CSAPDRGAGDTQYF. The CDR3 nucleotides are TGCAGTGCTCCTGACAGGGGCGCAGGGGATACGCAGTATTTT.